This T cell receptor (beta chain) was observed in a study of PD-L1 blockade in urothelial cancer. Study information: Median blood clonality was around 0.08, with some 89,000 unique TCRs.

The germline V and J ends were trimmed by 10 bases and 6 bases, with 10 bases remaining between them. Per germline, CDR1 SNHLY and CDR2 FYNNEI. The CDR3 is 10 residues long. Patients' cancers were locally advanced or metastatic urothelial carcinomas. Repertoires were generated with immunoSEQ multiplex PCR, while TCRdb's copy carries only in-frame clones and drops some. The sample yields 85,000 to 90,000 clones, more than 90% seen once. Study-wide results and limits: Sub-median blood TCR clonality before treatment predicted longer survival.

Remarks on this clone: Its antigen is still unknown.

V gene TRBV2 combines with J gene TRBJ2-7; D gene unclear. The sequenced sample was PBMCs, obtained around atezolizumab (anti-PD-L1) treatment. The clonotype originates from a man in his sixties with urothelial cancer. CDR3 nucleotides: TGTGCCACCTCGGGTGTCGAGCAGTACTTC. Translation: CATSGVEQYF.